This note documents a single T cell receptor (beta chain) sequence. The antigen remains unidentified. From about 20,000 to 1,000,000 sorted cells, naive CD8 libraries were generated with 10%, 30% or 50% RNA. V shed 0 bases and J shed 6 bases, with 14 bases lying between them. The CDR3 is made up of 15 amino acids. From germline, CDR1 is LGHNA and CDR2 YNFKEQ. This record belongs to a study of molecular identifiers for immune sequencing clone quantification. Making the bulk TCR libraries relied on previously described methods and listed TCR primers. One entry per CDR3 protein, called by TCRdb with MiXCR from the PCR reads. The sample includes over 550,000 distinct CDR3 sequences, 25% seen only once; the top ten take around 0.78%. Findings and limits, study-wide: Naive cells had under 1% of molecules in clones above 20 RNA copies, effectors over 99%. Sharing of a barcode by identical TCR molecules could cause highly expanded clone sizes to be underestimated.

The origin of this receptor is a human donor in good health. Some libraries in this study had Jurkat cell RNA spiked in. The rearrangement uses TRBV4-2 and TRBJ1-2; D gene ambiguous. The sequenced sample consisted of naive CD8+ T cells from blood, with Jurkat cell RNA spiked in. Subset noted: FACS-sorted CD8+CD4-CCR7+CD45RA+ naive T cells. The CDR3 sequence is CASSQEFTDGHGYTF. The CDR3 nucleotides are TGTGCCAGCAGCCAAGAATTCACGGACGGGCATGGCTACACCTTC.